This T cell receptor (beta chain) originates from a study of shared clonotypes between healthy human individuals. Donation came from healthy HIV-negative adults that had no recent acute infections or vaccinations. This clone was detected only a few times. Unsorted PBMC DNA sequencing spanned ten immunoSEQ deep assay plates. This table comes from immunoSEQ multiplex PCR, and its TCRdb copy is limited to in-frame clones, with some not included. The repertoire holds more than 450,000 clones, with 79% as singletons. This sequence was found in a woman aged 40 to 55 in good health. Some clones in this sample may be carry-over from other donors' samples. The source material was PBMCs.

Written as DNA, the CDR3 is TGTGCCAGCAGCCAAATCAATGAGCAGTTCTTC. Translation gives CASSQINEQFF. V is TRBV11-2 and J is TRBJ2-1; no definite D call. CDR3 length: 11 residues. Germline loops: CDR1 SGHAT, CDR2 FQNNGV. Trimming left V 5 bases short and J 6 bases short, with 5 bases between.